This T cell receptor beta chain was obtained from a study of T cell repertoires in cytomegalovirus infection. Across the study: Carrying CMV and the relevant HLA type showed in public TCR beta signatures. Findings and caveats of the study: Identification of carriers of CMV plus the relevant HLA was performed using cumulative public TCR beta family frequency. HLA-C-restricted TCR beta clonotypes specific for CMV led the ex vivo response.

About this clonotype itself: The antigen is not known. Since no conserved phenylalanine or tryptophan closes the CDR3, a read error is the likely cause.

Germline lookup yields CDR1 LNHNV and CDR2 YYDKDF (reference sequence). V shed 0 bases, J shed 3 bases, and the junction held 1 base outside the gene matches. The CDR3 has 14 amino acids. Each CDR3 protein gets one entry after TCRdb re-called the reads with MiXCR. In the table there are approximately 730,000 distinct CDR3 sequences, roughly 33% of which are singletons. This specimen consisted of cultured PBMCs, obtained from culture after CMV antigen stimulation. The chain is built from TRBV15 and TRBJ1-1; TRBD1 agrees at 7 bases. The sequence was collected from a human donor in good health (CMV status not recorded). Some clones in this sample may be carry-over from other donors' samples. The CDR3 region has the DNA TGTGCCACCAGCAGAGACAGGGGGGACACTGAAGCTTTCTCT. The encoded protein is CATSRDRGDTEAFS.